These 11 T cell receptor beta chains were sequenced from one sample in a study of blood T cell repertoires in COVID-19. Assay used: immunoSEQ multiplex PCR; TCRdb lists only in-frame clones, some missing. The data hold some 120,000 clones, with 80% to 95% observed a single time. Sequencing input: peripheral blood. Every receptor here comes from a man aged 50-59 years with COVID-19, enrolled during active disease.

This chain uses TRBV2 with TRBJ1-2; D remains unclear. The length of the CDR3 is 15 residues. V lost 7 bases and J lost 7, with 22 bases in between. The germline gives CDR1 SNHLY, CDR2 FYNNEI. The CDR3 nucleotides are TGTGCCAGCAAGCGGTCCGCCACTGAAGGGTTTGGCTACACCTTC. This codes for CASKRSATEGFGYTF.

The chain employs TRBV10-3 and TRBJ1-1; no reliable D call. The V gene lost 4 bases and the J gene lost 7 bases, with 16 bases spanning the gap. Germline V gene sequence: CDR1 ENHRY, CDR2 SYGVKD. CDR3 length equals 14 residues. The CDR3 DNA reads TGTGCCATCAGTGCACTACCGGACGGACTTGAAGCTTTCTTT. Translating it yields CAISALPDGLEAFF.

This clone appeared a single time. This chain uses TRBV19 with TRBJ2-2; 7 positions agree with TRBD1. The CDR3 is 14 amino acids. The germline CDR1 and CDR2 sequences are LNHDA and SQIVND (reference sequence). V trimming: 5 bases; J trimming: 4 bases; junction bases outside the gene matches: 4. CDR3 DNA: TGTGCCAGTAGTCAACAGGGGCGCACCGGGGAGCTGTTTTTT. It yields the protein CASSQQGRTGELFF.

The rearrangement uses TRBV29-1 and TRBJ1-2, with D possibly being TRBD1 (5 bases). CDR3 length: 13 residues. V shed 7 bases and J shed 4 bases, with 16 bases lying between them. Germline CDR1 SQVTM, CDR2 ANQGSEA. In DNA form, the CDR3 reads TGCAGCGCCGCCGGGACTTCCACCTATGGCTACACCTTC. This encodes CSAAGTSTYGYTF.

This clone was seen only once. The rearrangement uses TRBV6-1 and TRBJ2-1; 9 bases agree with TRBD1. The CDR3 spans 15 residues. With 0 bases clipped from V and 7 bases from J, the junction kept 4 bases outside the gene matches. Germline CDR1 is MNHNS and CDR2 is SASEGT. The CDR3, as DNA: TGTGCCAGCAGTGAAGCGCCCGGACAGGGGAATGAGCAGTTCTTC. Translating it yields CASSEAPGQGNEQFF.

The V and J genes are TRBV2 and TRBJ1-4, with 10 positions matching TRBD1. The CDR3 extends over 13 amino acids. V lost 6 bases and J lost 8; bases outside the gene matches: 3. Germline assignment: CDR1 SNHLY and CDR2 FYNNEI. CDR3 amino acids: CASRGTGEEKLFF. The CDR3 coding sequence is TGTGCCAGCAGGGGGACAGGGGAGGAAAAACTGTTTTTT.

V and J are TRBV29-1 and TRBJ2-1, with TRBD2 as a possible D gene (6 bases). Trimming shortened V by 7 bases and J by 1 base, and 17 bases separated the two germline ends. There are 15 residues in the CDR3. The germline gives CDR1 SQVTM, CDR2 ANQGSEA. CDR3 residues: CSGGIGGASYNEQFF. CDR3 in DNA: TGCAGCGGGGGGATCGGGGGAGCGTCCTACAATGAGCAGTTCTTC.

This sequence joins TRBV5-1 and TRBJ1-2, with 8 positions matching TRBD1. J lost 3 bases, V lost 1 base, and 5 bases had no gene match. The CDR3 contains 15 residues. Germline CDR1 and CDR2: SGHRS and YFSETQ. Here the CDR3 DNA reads TGCGCCAGCAGCTTGATGACAGGGGCTGACTATGGCTACACCTTC. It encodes CASSLMTGADYGYTF.

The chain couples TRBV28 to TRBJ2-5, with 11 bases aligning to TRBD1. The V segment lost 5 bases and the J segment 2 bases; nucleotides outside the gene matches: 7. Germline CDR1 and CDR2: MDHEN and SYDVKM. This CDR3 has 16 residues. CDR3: CASSPFGTGGQETQYF. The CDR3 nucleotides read TGTGCCAGCAGTCCCTTCGGGACAGGGGGGCAAGAGACCCAGTACTTC.

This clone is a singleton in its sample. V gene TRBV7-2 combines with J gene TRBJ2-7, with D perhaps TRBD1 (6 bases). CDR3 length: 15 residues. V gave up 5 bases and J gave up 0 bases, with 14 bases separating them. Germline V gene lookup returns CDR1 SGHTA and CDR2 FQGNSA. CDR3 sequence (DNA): TGTGCCAGCAGCCTGGACAGTATCAGCTCCTACGAGCAGTACTTC. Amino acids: CASSLDSISSYEQYF.

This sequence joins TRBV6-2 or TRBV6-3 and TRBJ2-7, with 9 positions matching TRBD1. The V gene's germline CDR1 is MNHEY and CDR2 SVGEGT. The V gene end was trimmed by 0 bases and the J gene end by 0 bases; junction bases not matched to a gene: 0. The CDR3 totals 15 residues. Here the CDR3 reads CASSYSGQGSYEQYF. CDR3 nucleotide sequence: TGTGCCAGCAGTTACTCGGGACAGGGCTCCTACGAGCAGTACTTC.